These 28 T cell receptor beta chains were all obtained from the same sample, sequenced in a study of response to subunit inactivated influenza vaccine. TCRdb re-analysed the RT-PCR reads in MiXCR, keeping a single row per CDR3 protein. Among 150,000 to 200,000 distinct CDR3 sequences listed, roughly 11% were seen once. The material was non-naive T cells sorted from PBMCs, obtained 40 to 50 days after vaccination. The receptor set was obtained from a man aged 50 or older who received an inactivated influenza vaccine.

The CDR3 coding sequence is TGTGCCACCAGTGACGGAACTAGCGGGGGGCGGGATGAGCAGTTCTTC. Translated: CATSDGTSGGRDEQFF. V is TRBV24-1 and J is TRBJ2-1, with 12 nucleotides matching TRBD2. CDR1 KGHDR and CDR2 SFDVKD come from the germline V gene. J gave up 8 bases and V 4 bases, and 8 bases lay outside the gene matches. The CDR3 has 16 amino acids.

There are a few counts of this clonotype. V and J are TRBV5-5 and TRBJ2-3; unclear D gene. This CDR3 is built from 16 residues. The germline CDR1 and CDR2 sequences are SGHKS and YYEKEE (reference sequence). The germline V and J ends were trimmed by 4 bases and 2 bases, with 17 bases remaining between them. The CDR3 is CASSRNPSTYTDTQYF. The CDR3 region has the DNA TGTGCCAGCAGCCGGAATCCTTCAACGTACACAGATACGCAGTATTTT.

A few counts support this clonotype. V and J are TRBV11-1 and TRBJ2-5; D uncertain. V was shortened by 2 bases and J by 5 bases, with 9 bases between the two germline ends. This CDR3 spans 13 amino acids. Germline V gene sequence: CDR1 SGHAT, CDR2 FQDESV (reference sequence). CDR3 coding DNA: TGTGCCAGCAGCTTAAGCAGCCGGGAGACCCAGTACTTC. This encodes CASSLSSRETQYF.

This clonotype occurred many times. The J gene is TRBJ2-7, the V gene TRBV7-2; TRBD1 is a possible D gene (5 bases). This CDR3 has 21 amino acids. Trimming pared 2 bases from V and 0 bases from J, leaving 29 bases between. Germline lookup yields CDR1 SGHTA and CDR2 FQGNSA. The DNA of the CDR3 is TGTGCCAGCAGCTTACCGGCTTACGATGTTTTTGGGCAGGGAAGCTCCTACGAGCAGTACTTC. It codes for CASSLPAYDVFGQGSSYEQYF.

This clonotype was seen a handful of times. The chain has TRBV20-1 and TRBJ2-5; 12 bases are shared with TRBD1. J lost 5 bases, V lost 2 bases, and 6 bases had no gene match. CDR3 length: 15 residues. Germline CDR1 reads DFQATT; CDR2 reads SNEGSKA (reference sequence). CDR3 region: CSARRDRGLWETQYF. The CDR3, as DNA: TGCAGTGCTAGAAGGGACAGGGGGCTTTGGGAGACCCAGTACTTC.

This clonotype was found a few times. The CDR3 sequence is CASRQGARAEAFF. Here the CDR3 DNA reads TGTGCCAGCAGGCAGGGGGCGCGCGCTGAAGCTTTCTTT. The chain recombines TRBV6-2 or TRBV6-3 with TRBJ1-1; the match to TRBD1 covers 8 bases. Germline V gene data show CDR1 as MNHEY and CDR2 as SVGEGT. The CDR3 runs 13 residues. The V gene end was trimmed by 6 bases and the J gene end by 6 bases; junction bases not matched to a gene: 6.

This clonotype was found a few times. The chain recombines TRBV12-3 or TRBV12-4 with TRBJ2-1, with 9 bases identical to TRBD1. V was pared by 6 bases and J by 1 base, with 19 bases of the junction left unmatched. There are 20 residues in the CDR3. The CDR3 DNA follows: TGTGCCAGCAGCAACCCCGTTTTGGCCGCCGGGACAGGGTCCTACAATGAGCAGTTCTTC. Translated: CASSNPVLAAGTGSYNEQFF.

The chain recombines TRBV20-1 with TRBJ2-7, with TRBD2 identical over 7 bases. V trimming: 0 bases; J trimming: 3 bases; junction bases outside the gene matches: 5. Germline V gene lookup returns CDR1 DFQATT and CDR2 SNEGSKA (reference sequence). The CDR3 sequence is 14 residues long. CDR3 DNA: TGCAGTGCTAGAGAAAGGGGCGGGAGCTACGAGCAGTACTTC. The encoded protein is CSARERGGSYEQYF.

This clonotype was counted many times. The junction and the germline gene differ at one end; a read error may be behind it. The chain has TRBV6-5 and TRBJ2-7; TRBD2 is a possible D gene (6 bases). CDR1 is MNHEY, CDR2 SVGAGI, per germline. The CDR3 contains 14 residues. CDR3: CASSHSRELAEQYF. The CDR3 coding sequence is TGTGCCAGCAGTCACTCCCGGGAGCTTGCCGAGCAGTACTTC.

The chain links TRBV20-1 to TRBJ2-1, with D perhaps TRBD1 or TRBD2 (5 bases each). Per germline, CDR1 DFQATT and CDR2 SNEGSKA (reference sequence). The CDR3 is 17 residues long. CDR3 in amino acids: CCARDPSGAQNYNEQFF. The CDR3 DNA reads as TGCTGCGCTAGAGATCCATCCGGGGCGCAGAACTACAATGAGCAGTTCTTC.

This clonotype occurred many times. V and J are TRBV12-3 or TRBV12-4 and TRBJ2-5, with 8 positions matching TRBD2. The CDR3 covers 15 residues. V shed 4 bases and J 4 bases; nucleotides not matched to a gene: 8. The CDR3 sequence is CASSSASGSTETQYF. Here the CDR3 DNA reads TGTGCCAGCAGTTCTGCTAGCGGGTCGACAGAGACCCAGTACTTC.

This chain connects TRBV10-3 to TRBJ1-1, with 7 bases matching TRBD1. Germline V gene data show CDR1 as ENHRY and CDR2 as SYGVKD. The CDR3 runs to 15 residues. V shed 3 bases, J shed 0 bases, and the junction held 4 bases outside the gene matches. CDR3 sequence: CAISESGQMNTEAFF. The CDR3 DNA reads TGTGCCATCAGTGAATCGGGACAGATGAACACTGAAGCTTTCTTT.

DNA for the CDR3: TGTGCCAGCCGGTTCGAAGGAGATACGCAGTATTTT. It codes for CASRFEGDTQYF. The chain carries TRBV2 and TRBJ2-3; D call uncertain. Germline V lookup: CDR1 SNHLY, CDR2 FYNNEI. This CDR3 comprises 12 residues. Trimming left V 8 bases short and J 5 bases short, with 11 bases between.

This clonotype was picked up many times. The chain is built from TRBV7-9 and TRBJ2-5, with D maybe TRBD2 (6 bases). CDR1 is SEHNR, CDR2 FQNEAQ, per germline (reference sequence). There are 12 residues in the CDR3. Between the trimmed V and J ends, which lost 3 bases and 5 bases, there was a span of 7 bases. The DNA for the CDR3 is TGTGCCAGCAGCTTTGGGAGGGAGACCCAGTACTTC. Translated, it gives CASSFGRETQYF.

The CDR3 region is CATSGRLGEQYF. The CDR3 DNA reads TGTGCCACCAGCGGTCGACTGGGCGAGCAGTACTTC. The chain uses TRBV15 and TRBJ2-7, with no clear D. Germline CDR1 LNHNV, CDR2 YYDKDF (reference sequence). The ends were cut back, 5 bases at V and 6 bases at J, with 11 bases in the middle. The CDR3 extends over 12 amino acids.

This clonotype was counted many times. This chain uses TRBV12-3 or TRBV12-4 with TRBJ2-7, with TRBD2 as a possible D gene (5 bases). CDR3 length: 12 amino acids. Trimming removed 6 bases from V and 4 bases from J, with 10 bases in between. The CDR3 sequence: CASSPDLYEQYF. The DNA for the CDR3 is TGTGCCAGCAGCCCGGACTTGTACGAGCAGTACTTC.

J is TRBJ2-7 and V is TRBV10-3, with D possibly TRBD2 on 6 matching bases. Germline CDR1 and CDR2: ENHRY and SYGVKD. The V gene lost 4 bases and the J gene lost 1 base, with 8 bases spanning the gap. The CDR3 length is 13 residues. Written as DNA, the CDR3 is TGTGCCATCAGTGGGGACTCTTCCTACGAGCAGTACTTC. Translation gives CAISGDSSYEQYF.

This clonotype was recorded once. J is TRBJ1-5 and V is TRBV10-3; 7 nucleotides align to TRBD1. The junction had 7 bases not matched to a gene; V was cut back by 4 bases and J by 7 bases. Germline V gene data show CDR1 as ENHRY and CDR2 as SYGVKD. The CDR3 extends over 14 amino acids. Here the CDR3 reads CAISGEQGWQPQHF. DNA of the CDR3: TGTGCCATCAGTGGAGAACAGGGGTGGCAGCCCCAGCATTTT.

The chain combines TRBV12-3 or TRBV12-4 with TRBJ2-7, with 9 nucleotides matching TRBD2. V shed 3 bases, J shed 2 bases, and the junction held 5 bases outside the gene matches. This CDR3 has 15 residues. Here the CDR3 DNA reads TGTGCCAGCAGTTTGACGGCTAGCGGGGCCTACGAGCAGTACTTC. Its translation: CASSLTASGAYEQYF.

This chain uses TRBV9 with TRBJ1-3; a possible D gene is TRBD1 (5 bases). CDR1 and CDR2 from the germline V gene are SGDLS and YYNGEE. This CDR3 region has 14 residues. Trimming took off 6 bases at V and 0 bases at J, with 10 bases between the two ends. As DNA, the CDR3 is TGTGCCAGCAATTCCGGGGCCTCTGGAAACACCATATATTTT. Its protein product is CASNSGASGNTIYF.

This clonotype has at least ten counts. This chain's CDR3 is CASSQQTTGPGEQYF. Here the CDR3 DNA reads TGCGCCAGCAGCCAGCAGACGACAGGGCCGGGGGAGCAGTACTTC. This chain links TRBV5-1 with TRBJ2-7, with 7 bases that match TRBD1. With V trimmed by 4 bases and J by 7 bases, 14 bases remained unmatched. This CDR3 has 15 residues. Germline CDR1 SGHRS, CDR2 YFSETQ.

V usage is TRBV7-9 and J usage is TRBJ1-6, with D hard to call. The CDR3 sequence is 12 residues long. CDR1 is SEHNR and CDR2 is FQNEAQ in the germline V gene (reference sequence). With 4 bases removed from V and 7 bases from J, the gap between germline ends came to 5 bases. The CDR3 sequence: CASSYPNSPLHF. CDR3 in DNA: TGTGCCAGCAGCTACCCGAATTCACCCCTCCACTTT.

The rearrangement links TRBV5-6 to TRBJ1-5; D remains unclear. CDR1 and CDR2 from the germline V gene are SGHDT and YYEEEE. CDR3 length equals 13 residues. Trimming cost V 0 bases and J 9 bases, with 10 bases left between them. The CDR3 reads CASSLDRRGPQHF. Written as DNA, the CDR3 is TGTGCCAGCAGCTTGGACCGTCGGGGGCCCCAGCATTTT.

This clonotype was detected ten times or more. This chain uses TRBV24-1 with TRBJ2-1, with a tentative D call TRBD1 (5 bases). The CDR3 is 14 residues long. V dropped 7 bases and J dropped 1 base, with 10 bases sitting between them. The germline V gene encodes CDR1 KGHDR and CDR2 SFDVKD. The CDR3 loop is CATRAQGSYNEQFF. Written as DNA, the CDR3 is TGTGCCACCAGGGCTCAGGGTTCCTACAATGAGCAGTTCTTC.

As regards this clonotype: A much larger clone is a single base away; this may be a read error. CDR3 DNA: TGTGCCACCAGCAGAGGTTTTGGGGTGGGCACAGATACGCAGTATTTT. As protein: CATSRGFGVGTDTQYF. The chain is built from TRBV15 and TRBJ2-3, with unresolved D. Deletions cut 1 base from V and 1 base from J, with 12 bases between. This CDR3 spans 16 amino acids. Germline lookup yields CDR1 LNHNV and CDR2 YYDKDF (reference sequence).

This clonotype was seen only a few times. The chain is built from TRBV5-1 and TRBJ1-6, with D unresolved. The CDR3 extends over 14 amino acids. Trimming pared 4 bases from V and 8 bases from J, leaving 13 bases between. CDR1 is SGHRS and CDR2 is YFSETQ in the germline V gene. CDR3 region: CASSLDSRDSPLHF. CDR3 nucleotides: TGCGCCAGCAGCCTGGATAGTAGGGATTCACCCCTCCACTTT.

The chain has TRBV6-2 or TRBV6-3 and TRBJ1-2; TRBD1 agrees at 9 bases. The V and J ends lost 1 base and 7 bases, in that order; junction bases with no gene match: 16. Germline-derived CDR1 and CDR2 are MNHEY and SVGEGT. CDR3 length: 18 amino acids. DNA of the CDR3: TGTGCCAGCAGTTACTTGCGGGACAGGGTCGTTATCTCGACTGGCTACACCTTC. It codes for CASSYLRDRVVISTGYTF.

The rearrangement joins TRBV6-5 to TRBJ2-4; D uncertain. The CDR3 length is 14 residues. V lost 4 bases and J 2 bases, leaving 9 bases between the germline ends. The germline gives CDR1 MNHEY, CDR2 SVGAGI. CDR3 in amino acids: CASSLDGPKNIQYF. For the CDR3, the DNA is TGTGCCAGCAGTTTGGACGGCCCCAAAAACATTCAGTACTTC.